Listed below are T cell receptor beta chains from one sample, sequenced in a study of a mutant IDH1 vaccine in newly diagnosed glioma. These receptors are not linked to any known antigen. Profiling relied on immunoSEQ multiplex PCR, and the TCRdb table lists in-frame clones only, not all of them. The sample has tens of thousands of clones; over 80% are singletons. This material consisted of PBMCs, taken from a glioma patient whose treatment included an IDH1 peptide vaccine. Receptors were obtained from a man aged 25 to 40 with glioma. Both conserved end residues are part of each CDR3. Each record gives: V gene, CDR3 protein.

>TRBV4-1
CASSQPSDEQFF
>TRBV19
CASSIVDRPPIPNQPQHF
>TRBV27
CASSSRPPGLAGNGTDTQYF
>TRBV10-2
CASSAEKGDGGYGYTF
>TRBV5-1
CASSLAAGVQETQYF
>TRBV5-1
CASSLVRDSYEQYF
>TRBV9
CASSGASGNTIYF
>TRBV5-6
CASSPGLAGFTISYNEQFF
>TRBV9
CASSPDGNTLGGYTF
>TRBV18
CASAPTDTQYF
>TRBV27
CASSLRTGDVAYGYTF